The 31 T cell receptor beta chains in this list originate from one sample, sequenced in a study of shared clonotypes between healthy human individuals. Naive CD8 cells were CD45RO-negative, positively selected for CCR7, excluding terminally differentiated effector memory CD45RA+ cells. TCRdb's copy holds only in-frame clones and misses some; the assay was immunoSEQ multiplex PCR. Counted here are about 2,100,000 clones, around 93% occurring once; the ten biggest clones make up over 1.5%. Material: naive CD8+ T cells from PBMCs. The receptors come from a young man in good health. Some clones in this sample may be carry-over from other donors' samples.

The J gene is TRBJ1-2, the V gene TRBV4-2; D possibly corresponds to TRBD1 (6 bases). V lost 3 bases, J lost 0 bases, and 11 bases lay in between. The CDR3 runs to 15 residues. Looked up from germline, CDR1 is LGHNA and CDR2 is YNFKEQ. CDR3 loop: CASSQTQGANYGYTF. The CDR3 DNA is TGTGCCAGCAGCCAGACACAGGGAGCTAACTATGGCTACACCTTC.

A word on this clone: Other DNA sequences of this sample code for an identical CDR3. V and J are TRBV6-6 and TRBJ2-7; D call uncertain. The CDR3 spans 12 residues. V lost 0 bases, J lost 5 bases, and 5 bases lay in between. The germline CDR1 and CDR2 sequences are MNHNY and SVGAGI (reference sequence). The CDR3 DNA sequence: TGTGCCAGCAGTTACTCCCGGGACGAGCAGTACTTC. Its translation is CASSYSRDEQYF.

In the case of this clone: The junction departs from the called germline gene at one end, perhaps through a read error. V gene TRBV5-8 combines with J gene TRBJ2-7, with unresolved D. Germline CDR1 is SGHTS and CDR2 is YDEGEE. The length of the CDR3 is 8 residues. This CDR3 is CASSWEGF. The DNA of the CDR3 is TGTGCCAGCAGCTGGGAAGGCTTC. Full variable domain (missing parts from reference TRBV5-8 and TRBJ2-7): EAGVTQSPTHLIKTRGQQATLRCSPISGHTSVYWYQQALGLGLQFLLWYDEGEERNRGNFPPRFSGRQFPNYSSELNVNALELEDSALYLCASSWEGFGPGTRLTVT.

The chain combines TRBV27 with TRBJ2-7, with D possibly TRBD1 on 6 matching bases. With 2 bases removed from V and 6 bases from J, the gap between germline ends came to 20 bases. CDR1 and CDR2 (germline): MNHEY, SMNVEV (reference sequence). The CDR3 is 16 residues long. CDR3 sequence (DNA): TGTGCCAGCAGTTTAAATGGTTTGGGACAACCGGGCGAGCAGTACTTC. This codes for CASSLNGLGQPGEQYF.

This rearrangement joins TRBV7-8 to TRBJ1-2; D remains unclear. CDR1 is SGHVS, CDR2 FQNEAQ, per germline. V was pared by 4 bases and J by 4 bases, with 13 bases between. This CDR3 is 14 amino acids long. For the CDR3, the DNA is TGTGCCAGCAGCTCCGTTTTAGTGGCCTATGGCTACACCTTC. Protein product: CASSSVLVAYGYTF.

The J gene is TRBJ2-7, the V gene TRBV4-1, with D perhaps TRBD2 (5 bases). In germline, CDR1 is MGHRA, CDR2 YSYEKL. V was pared by 7 bases and J by 3 bases, with 16 bases between. The CDR3 has 14 amino acids. CDR3 nucleotides: TGCGCCAGCACCCTAGCCAGTGGGGACTACGAGCAGTACTTC. Amino acids: CASTLASGDYEQYF.

This rearrangement joins TRBV9 to TRBJ2-1; D ambiguous. With 4 bases removed from V and 0 bases from J, the gap between germline ends came to 14 bases. Germline V gives CDR1 SGDLS, CDR2 YYNGEE. The CDR3 loop spans 16 amino acids. For the CDR3, the DNA is TGTGCCAGCAGCCTGAGCACAGAGAACTCCTACAATGAGCAGTTCTTC. Amino acids: CASSLSTENSYNEQFF.

The chain uses TRBV27 and TRBJ2-1; D not certain. The germline V and J ends were trimmed by 6 bases and 3 bases, with 6 bases remaining between them. There are 12 residues in the CDR3. Germline V gene data show CDR1 as MNHEY and CDR2 as SMNVEV (reference sequence). The CDR3 loop reads CASRYSYNEQFF. The CDR3 nucleotides read TGTGCCAGCAGATATAGCTACAATGAGCAGTTCTTC.

This clone was seen only once. This sequence joins TRBV5-1 and TRBJ1-1; D call uncertain. Germline loops: CDR1 SGHRS, CDR2 YFSETQ. V was shortened by 1 base and J by 6 bases, with 13 bases between the two germline ends. CDR3 length: 14 amino acids. This chain's CDR3 is CASSLKVDRSEAFF. The CDR3 DNA follows: TGCGCCAGCAGCTTGAAGGTTGACCGGTCTGAAGCTTTCTTT.

The chain links TRBV30 to TRBJ2-7; 11 nucleotides line up with TRBD2. CDR3 size: 13 residues. Germline V gene data show CDR1 as GTSNPN and CDR2 as SVGIG (reference sequence). The junction had 3 bases not matched to a gene; V was cut back by 5 bases and J by 3 bases. DNA of the CDR3: TGTGCCTGGGCACTAGCGGGAGACTACGAGCAGTACTTC. Its protein is CAWALAGDYEQYF.

V and J are TRBV6-1 and TRBJ2-7, with a weak D call TRBD2 (5 bases). V was clipped by 4 bases and J by 3 bases, with 22 bases between them. CDR1 MNHNS and CDR2 SASEGT come from the germline V gene. This CDR3 is 17 amino acids long. CDR3 loop: CASSGSGLSDVYYEQYF. CDR3 nucleotide sequence: TGTGCCAGCAGTGGATCGGGATTAAGCGATGTATACTACGAGCAGTACTTC.

This chain uses TRBV28 with TRBJ2-2; 10 bases map to TRBD1. Germline V gene sequence: CDR1 MDHEN, CDR2 SYDVKM. The J segment lost 1 base and the V segment lost 6 bases, leaving 5 bases of the junction unmatched. The CDR3 contains 16 residues. Here the CDR3 reads CASRPGQGLNTGELFF. The CDR3 DNA follows: TGTGCCAGCAGGCCGGGACAGGGGTTGAACACCGGGGAGCTGTTTTTT. Full variable domain (remainder filled in from reference TRBV28 and TRBJ2-2): DVKVTQSSRYLVKRTGEKVFLECVQDMDHENMFWYRQDPGLGLRLIYFSYDVKMKEKGDIPEGYSVSREKKERFSLILESASTNQTSMYLCASRPGQGLNTGELFFGEGSRLTVL.

The chain has TRBV5-4 and TRBJ2-2; 12 bases align to TRBD2. V lost 3 bases, J lost 0 bases, and 6 bases stayed unmatched. The CDR3 runs to 18 residues. Looked up from germline, CDR1 is SGHNT and CDR2 is YYREEE (reference sequence). CDR3 protein: CASSSPTSGGTNTGELFF. DNA for the CDR3: TGTGCCAGCAGCTCACCGACTAGCGGGGGTACGAACACCGGGGAGCTGTTTTTT.

This clone was observed a single time. J is TRBJ2-7 and V is TRBV4-1; 7 nucleotides line up with TRBD2. CDR1 is MGHRA and CDR2 is YSYEKL in the germline V gene. The CDR3 loop spans 13 amino acids. V lost 3 bases, J lost 3 bases, and 2 bases stayed unmatched. The CDR3 DNA reads TGCGCCAGCAGCCATACGGGAGGCTACGAGCAGTACTTC. It specifies CASSHTGGYEQYF.

V and J are TRBV25-1 and TRBJ2-3; D remains ambiguous. V was pared by 4 bases and J by 2 bases, with 10 bases between. The germline CDR1 and CDR2 sequences are MGHDK and SYGVNS. The CDR3 totals 14 residues. CDR3 amino acids: CASSVISDTDTQYF. The CDR3 DNA reads TGTGCCAGCAGTGTTATTTCGGACACAGATACGCAGTATTTT.

The V call is TRBV2, the J call TRBJ2-3, with 13 bases aligning to TRBD2. With 4 bases clipped from V and 0 bases from J, the junction kept 16 bases outside the gene matches. The CDR3 has 21 residues. CDR1 SNHLY and CDR2 FYNNEI come from the germline V gene. As DNA, the CDR3 is TGTGCCAGCAGTGTAGTCAGTCCGGGACTAGCGGGACTACCCAGCACAGATACGCAGTATTTT. Protein: CASSVVSPGLAGLPSTDTQYF.

On this clone itself: This sample includes further DNA sequences coding for the same CDR3. This chain links TRBV11-3 with TRBJ2-2, with D possibly matching TRBD1 (5 bases). The length of the CDR3 is 13 residues. V was clipped by 4 bases and J by 5 bases, with 8 bases between them. Germline CDR1 is SGHNT and CDR2 is YENEEA. As DNA, the CDR3 is TGTGCCAGCAGCTCAAGGGGAACCGGGGAGCTGTTTTTT. The encoded protein is CASSSRGTGELFF.

The V and J genes are TRBV11-3 and TRBJ2-2; TRBD2 is a possible D gene (6 bases). This CDR3 comprises 16 residues. Trimming pared 5 bases from V and 5 bases from J, leaving 18 bases between. Germline-derived CDR1 and CDR2 are SGHNT and YENEEA. In nucleotides, the CDR3 is TGTGCCAGCAGCCCCGGAGGGGCTCCGGGTACCGGGGAGCTGTTTTTT. This sequence encodes CASSPGGAPGTGELFF.

The gene calls are TRBV9 and TRBJ1-2; possible D gene TRBD1, 6 bases. This CDR3 is built from 17 residues. Looked up from germline, CDR1 is SGDLS and CDR2 is YYNGEE. V was clipped by 1 base and J by 0 bases, with 16 bases between them. In nucleotides, the CDR3 is TGTGCCAGCAGCGTACCTAGCAAACAGGGAGCTAACTATGGCTACACCTTC. Its protein product is CASSVPSKQGANYGYTF. The entire variable domain, with the rest obtained from reference TRBV9 and TRBJ1-2, is as follows: DSGVTQTPKHLITATGQRVTLRCSPRSGDLSVYWYQQSLDQGLQFLIQYYNGEERAKGNILERFSAQQFPDLHSELNLSSLELGDSALYFCASSVPSKQGANYGYTFGSGTRLTVV.

The CDR3 bases are TGTGCCAGCAGCTTCTTAGGGGGAGGGCCCTACAATGAGCAGTTCTTC. Translated, it gives CASSFLGGGPYNEQFF. The chain recombines TRBV5-4 with TRBJ2-1, with D possibly TRBD2 on 7 matching bases. The CDR3 contains 16 residues. Germline assignment: CDR1 SGHNT and CDR2 YYREEE (reference sequence). Trimming pared 2 bases from V and 2 bases from J, leaving 14 bases between.

As concerns this clone: In the same sample, other DNA sequences code for this CDR3. This rearrangement joins TRBV4-1 to TRBJ1-1; no clear D gene. V was pared by 0 bases and J by 4 bases, with 9 bases between. The CDR3 extends over 14 amino acids. Germline V CDR1 and CDR2: MGHRA, YSYEKL. CDR3 loop: CASSQDPRGTEAFF. CDR3 DNA sequence: TGCGCCAGCAGCCAAGATCCCCGCGGCACTGAAGCTTTCTTT.

The J gene is TRBJ1-5, the V gene TRBV6-5, with 8 bases matching TRBD1. This CDR3 has 13 amino acids. With 6 bases clipped from V and 7 bases from J, the junction kept 5 bases outside the gene matches. Germline V gene lookup returns CDR1 MNHEY and CDR2 SVGAGI. The DNA for the CDR3 is TGTGCCAGCAGGCAGGGGGCTCGGCAGCCCCAGCATTTT. This encodes CASRQGARQPQHF.

This chain uses TRBV19 with TRBJ1-2; D remains unclear. The CDR3 is 12 residues long. Deletions cut 2 bases from V and 8 bases from J, with 9 bases between. Germline CDR1 LNHDA, CDR2 SQIVND (reference sequence). The CDR3 DNA follows: TGTGCCAGTAGTATATTGGGGTACGGCTACACCTTC. Amino acid sequence: CASSILGYGYTF.

This rearrangement joins TRBV19 to TRBJ2-5; TRBD1 might be the D (5 bases). Germline CDR1 LNHDA, CDR2 SQIVND (reference sequence). Deletions cut 3 bases from V and 3 bases from J, with 14 bases between. This CDR3 is built from 15 residues. The CDR3 DNA follows: TGTGCCAGTAGTATCAGGGCGGACCATAAAGAGACCCAGTACTTC. This codes for CASSIRADHKETQYF.

The rearrangement uses TRBV4-1 and TRBJ2-2, with D possibly TRBD1 on 6 matching bases. This CDR3 comprises 16 residues. The V and J ends lost 4 bases and 0 bases respectively, with 12 bases between them. From germline, CDR1 is MGHRA and CDR2 YSYEKL. CDR3 protein: CASSPHGGSNTGELFF. Written as DNA, the CDR3 is TGCGCCAGCAGCCCACATGGGGGCTCGAACACCGGGGAGCTGTTTTTT.

The gene calls are TRBV4-1 and TRBJ2-7; D possibly corresponds to TRBD1 (6 bases). The germline CDR1 and CDR2 sequences are MGHRA and YSYEKL. V lost 2 bases and J 3 bases, leaving 20 bases between the germline ends. This CDR3 has 17 residues. The CDR3 spells CASSQRVLRQGLYEQYF. CDR3 bases: TGCGCCAGCAGCCAACGCGTGTTGAGGCAGGGGCTCTACGAGCAGTACTTC.

The chain employs TRBV28 and TRBJ2-2; D is unresolved. CDR1 is MDHEN, CDR2 SYDVKM, per germline. The V and J ends lost 7 bases and 0 bases respectively, with 9 bases between them. The CDR3 loop spans 14 amino acids. The CDR3 is CASIPSPNTGELFF. CDR3 DNA: TGTGCCAGCATTCCCTCGCCGAACACCGGGGAGCTGTTTTTT.

The chain joins TRBV27 to TRBJ2-2; D possibly corresponds to TRBD1 (5 bases). The V and J ends lost 5 bases and 6 bases respectively, with 13 bases between them. CDR3 size: 14 residues. Per the germline V gene, CDR1 is MNHEY and CDR2 is SMNVEV (reference sequence). The CDR3 sequence: CASSTNQGAGELFF. The CDR3 region has the DNA TGTGCCAGCAGTACAAACCAGGGCGCCGGGGAGCTGTTTTTT.

Of note for this clone: Other DNA sequences in the same sample also yield this CDR3. The genes are TRBV5-6 and TRBJ2-1; 7 nucleotides match TRBD1. Germline lookup yields CDR1 SGHDT and CDR2 YYEEEE. The CDR3 is 12 amino acids. The V segment lost 4 bases and the J segment 10 bases; nucleotides outside the gene matches: 5. This CDR3 reads CASSLRGHEQFF. The CDR3 coding sequence is TGTGCCAGCAGCCTGAGGGGGCACGAGCAGTTCTTC.

The rearrangement uses TRBV7-8 and TRBJ1-1; a weak D match, TRBD1 (5 bases). The V end lost 5 bases, the J end lost 5 bases, and 9 bases lay between the germline ends. Germline values: CDR1 SGHVS, CDR2 FQNEAQ. The CDR3 length is 12 residues. CDR3 residues: CASSPEGTEAFF. The CDR3 region has the DNA TGTGCCAGCAGCCCTGAGGGGACTGAAGCTTTCTTT. Together with reference TRBV7-8 and TRBJ1-1, the CDR3 gives the full variable domain: GAGVSQSPRYKVAKRGQDVALRCDPISGHVSLFWYQQALGQGPEFLTYFQNEAQLDKSGLPSDRFFAERPEGSVSTLKIQRTQQEDSAVYLCASSPEGTEAFFGQGTRLTVV.

The rearrangement joins TRBV4-2 to TRBJ2-1, with a possible D match to TRBD1 (5 bases). The V end lost 0 bases, the J end lost 2 bases, and 14 bases lay between the germline ends. Germline V gives CDR1 LGHNA, CDR2 YNFKEQ. CDR3 size: 17 residues. CDR3 amino acids: CASSQELQESPYNEQFF. The CDR3 region has the DNA TGTGCCAGCAGCCAAGAACTACAGGAATCCCCCTACAATGAGCAGTTCTTC.